The subject of this entry is one T cell receptor (beta chain). The data stem from a study of blood T cell repertoires in COVID-19. For the study at large: Acute and convalescent COVID-19 specimens originated in the United States, Italy and Spain. Sources were T cells, B-cell-depleted T cells, or PBMCs; the material itself was cDNA or gDNA.

Per the study methods: Amplified reference gene primers provided the basis for estimating nucleated cell counts. Method: immunoSEQ multiplex PCR; TCRdb's copy keeps in-frame clones and lacks some. V, J and clone size are taken as reported in that table, and D and trimming were inferred from the DNA itself. This sample has tens of thousands of clones, with roughly 82% found just once. With V trimmed by 0 bases and J by 7 bases, 16 bases remained unmatched. This CDR3 has 18 residues. Germline-derived CDR1 and CDR2 are SGHDN and FVKESK. This sequence was found in a woman aged 55-69 years with acute or convalescent COVID-19. Sequencing input: peripheral blood. The chain carries TRBV14 and TRBJ1-2; 8 bases are a match to TRBD1. CDR3 sequence: CASSQDRFWEQGVFGYTF. The CDR3 DNA is TGTGCCAGCAGCCAAGATCGATTTTGGGAACAGGGGGTGTTTGGCTACACCTTC.